This section outlines one T cell receptor (beta chain) sequence together with its context. The data were obtained in a study of shared clonotypes between healthy human individuals. TCRdb's copy holds only in-frame clones and misses some; the assay was immunoSEQ multiplex PCR. Among about a million clones listed, approximately 80% were seen once. All of the donors resided in Nashville, Tennessee, and each was a Caucasian adult. The germline gives CDR1 MDHEN, CDR2 SYDVKM. The CDR3 extends over 14 amino acids. V was clipped by 5 bases and J by 5 bases, with 16 bases between them. This sequence joins TRBV28 and TRBJ2-7; possibly TRBD1 or TRBD2 for D (5 bases each). The sequenced material came from memory CD4+ T cells from PBMCs. Subset reported: CD45RA-negative fraction. This receptor was taken from a man aged 18-30 years in good health. Some clones in this sample may be carry-over from other donors' samples. DNA for the CDR3: TGTGCCAGCAGTCTACCCCCGGGACGGGACGAGCAGTACTTC. Translating gives CASSLPPGRDEQYF.